One sample yielded the 14 T cell receptor beta chains listed below, sequenced in a study of cytomegalovirus exposure and HLA in healthy donors. The PCR employed 60 Vbeta primers together with 13 Jbeta primers. Profiling relied on immunoSEQ multiplex PCR, and the TCRdb table lists in-frame clones only, not all of them. Here the sample spans around 200,000 clones, roughly 85% being singletons. Sequenced input: PBMCs. The receptors shown here come from a woman aged 50 to 65 in good health and CMV-seronegative.

This clone has a single count. The J gene is TRBJ2-3, the V gene TRBV5-4, with TRBD1 identical over 9 bases. V gave up 2 bases and J gave up 4 bases; unmatched junction bases: 8. Germline V CDR1 and CDR2: SGHNT, YYREEE (reference sequence). This CDR3 has 16 residues. CDR3 nucleotides: TGTGCCAGCAGCTTTCCCGGGACAGGGCGACCAGATACGCAGTATTTT. The encoded protein is CASSFPGTGRPDTQYF.

The chain recombines TRBV11-2 with TRBJ1-3, with D perhaps TRBD1 (6 bases). Trimming took off 5 bases at V and 4 bases at J, with 18 bases between the two ends. Germline V gene lookup returns CDR1 SGHAT and CDR2 FQNNGV. The CDR3 extends over 16 amino acids. CDR3 in amino acids: CASSPPPRTAGNTIYF. The CDR3 DNA reads as TGTGCCAGCAGCCCGCCGCCCCGGACAGCCGGAAACACCATATATTTT. The full variable domain, in which reference TRBV11-2 and TRBJ1-3 provide the parts outside the CDR3, is EAGVAQSPRYKIIEKRQSVAFWCNPISGHATLYWYQQILGQGPKLLIQFQNNGVVDDSQLPKDRFSAERLKGVDSTLKIQPAKLEDSAVYLCASSPPPRTAGNTIYFGEGSWLTVV.

CDR3 region: CASSSGTGGSYEQYF. CDR3 DNA sequence: TGTGCCAGTAGTTCAGGGACAGGGGGCTCCTACGAGCAGTACTTC. V and J are TRBV19 and TRBJ2-7, with TRBD1 identical over 11 bases. The V segment lost 5 bases and the J segment 0 bases; nucleotides outside the gene matches: 3. Germline V gene data show CDR1 as LNHDA and CDR2 as SQIVND (reference sequence). CDR3 length equals 15 residues.

V and J are TRBV5-1 and TRBJ1-2; 12 nucleotides match TRBD1. V was clipped by 4 bases and J by 6 bases; unmatched bases: 4. Per germline, CDR1 SGHRS and CDR2 YFSETQ. This CDR3 comprises 14 residues. In nucleotides, the CDR3 is TGCGCCAGCAGCCAGGGACAGGGGGCTGATGGCTACACCTTC. Its translation: CASSQGQGADGYTF.

The chain joins TRBV2 to TRBJ2-5; 7 nucleotides match TRBD2. J gave up 2 bases and V 6 bases, and 6 bases lay outside the gene matches. Germline CDR1 is SNHLY and CDR2 is FYNNEI. The CDR3 has 14 amino acids. The CDR3 loop reads CASSALARQETQYF. Here the CDR3 DNA reads TGTGCCAGCAGCGCACTAGCGAGACAAGAGACCCAGTACTTC.

This clone was recorded once. This sequence joins TRBV18 and TRBJ2-7; 9 nucleotides match TRBD2. Germline trimming cut 3 bases from V and 1 base from J; bases unmatched to any gene: 1. Germline assignment: CDR1 KGHSH and CDR2 LQKENI. The CDR3 runs to 14 residues. DNA of the CDR3: TGTGCCAGCTCACCGACTAGCGGATCCTACGAGCAGTACTTC. It is translated as CASSPTSGSYEQYF.

The CDR3 DNA reads TGTGCCAGCAGCGTTGAAACAGGGGGCGGGATTGAAGCTTTCTTT. Translated, it gives CASSVETGGGIEAFF. This chain links TRBV9 with TRBJ1-1, with 9 bases identical to TRBD1. V shed 2 bases and J 7 bases; nucleotides not matched to a gene: 9. Germline-derived CDR1 and CDR2 are SGDLS and YYNGEE. The CDR3 is 15 amino acids.

The chain carries TRBV14 and TRBJ2-3, with D perhaps matching TRBD1 (6 bases). CDR1 is SGHDN and CDR2 is FVKESK in the germline V gene. Trimming cost V 6 bases and J 3 bases, with 13 bases left between them. This CDR3 contains 14 residues. The CDR3 coding sequence is TGTGCCAGCAGGCAGGGGTTTTGGACAGATACGCAGTATTTT. This gives the protein CASRQGFWTDTQYF.

V and J are TRBV19 and TRBJ2-1; 7 bases agree with TRBD1. This CDR3 region has 15 residues. J lost 0 bases, V lost 5 bases, and 4 bases had no gene match. CDR1 LNHDA and CDR2 SQIVND come from the germline V gene (reference sequence). Here the CDR3 DNA reads TGTGCCAGTAGTCGGGACAGTAGCTCCTACAATGAGCAGTTCTTC. This sequence encodes CASSRDSSSYNEQFF.

This chain uses TRBV18 with TRBJ1-1, with no clear D. The CDR3 is 14 residues long. The V gene's germline CDR1 is KGHSH and CDR2 LQKENI. Between the trimmed V and J ends, which lost 3 bases and 1 base, there was a span of 9 bases. The CDR3 here is CASSPILRNTEAFF. The CDR3 DNA follows: TGTGCCAGCTCACCTATTTTGAGGAACACTGAAGCTTTCTTT.

This clone has a single count. The chain has TRBV7-9 and TRBJ1-1, with a possible D match to TRBD1 (5 bases). Trimming cost V 2 bases and J 1 base, with 11 bases left between them. The germline gives CDR1 SEHNR, CDR2 FQNEAQ (reference sequence). The CDR3 is 15 residues long. The CDR3 reads CASSLFGAKNTEAFF. The CDR3 bases are TGTGCCAGCAGCTTATTTGGGGCCAAGAACACTGAAGCTTTCTTT.

V and J are TRBV9 and TRBJ2-7, with a possible D match to TRBD2 (6 bases). The CDR3 totals 15 residues. CDR1 and CDR2 from the germline V gene are SGDLS and YYNGEE. V was pared by 4 bases and J by 2 bases, with 16 bases between. CDR3 residues: CASSRGLLETYEQYF. CDR3 nucleotide sequence: TGTGCCAGCAGCAGGGGACTGCTAGAGACCTACGAGCAGTACTTC.

The rearrangement uses TRBV10-3 and TRBJ2-7; TRBD1 agrees at 8 bases. V was pared by 8 bases and J by 7 bases, with 10 bases of the junction left unmatched. Germline V gives CDR1 ENHRY, CDR2 SYGVKD. The CDR3 is made up of 13 amino acids. The CDR3 DNA reads TGTGCCATCGGACAGGGACCCTACGATGAGCAGTACTTC. It is translated as CAIGQGPYDEQYF.

The rearrangement uses TRBV14 and TRBJ2-3; 7 nucleotides line up with TRBD2. The trim removed 4 bases at V and 6 bases at J, leaving 13 bases unmatched. Per germline, CDR1 SGHDN and CDR2 FVKESK. The CDR3 totals 16 residues. CDR3 sequence (DNA): TGTGCCAGCAGCCGTACGTACGCGGGAGTTGGGGATACGCAGTATTTT. Translation gives CASSRTYAGVGDTQYF.